Listed below are T cell receptor beta chains from one sample, sequenced in a study of molecular identifiers for immune sequencing clone quantification. TCRdb analysed the PCR reads with MiXCR anew, one entry per CDR3 protein. The table has about 500,000 distinct CDR3 sequences, roughly a fifth seen once; the top ten hold around 0.84%. The sequenced sample was naive CD8+ T cells from blood, with Jurkat cell RNA spiked in. The receptors originated from a human donor in good health. Some libraries in this study had Jurkat cell RNA spiked in. Each CDR3 is given with its conserved first and last residue. The D gene is left open where the match is weak. Clone sizes are given selectively: once, few, many, or a class where the clone is expanded.

CDR3aa: CASAPPAGRTTNTGELFF
CDR3nt: TGTGCCAGCGCCCCCCCGGCGGGCAGAACCACGAACACCGGGGAGCTGTTTTTT
j_gene: TRBJ2-2
v_gene: TRBV7-9
d_gene: NA
abundance: NA

CDR3aa: CASSSANLESGGTYEQYF
CDR3nt: TGTGCCAGCAGTTCTGCCAACCTGGAGAGCGGGGGGACCTACGAGCAGTACTTC
j_gene: TRBJ2-7
v_gene: TRBV28
d_gene: TRBD2
abundance: many

CDR3aa: CAWSFRSPYEQYF
CDR3nt: TGTGCCTGGAGTTTCAGGAGCCCCTACGAGCAGTACTTC
j_gene: TRBJ2-7
v_gene: TRBV30
d_gene: NA
abundance: NA

CDR3aa: CASSPSGGSSDEQFF
CDR3nt: TGTGCCAGCAGCCCGTCTGGCGGGAGCTCCGATGAGCAGTTCTTC
j_gene: TRBJ2-1
v_gene: TRBV7-9
d_gene: TRBD2
abundance: NA

CDR3aa: CASSLQFGGHTEAFF
CDR3nt: TGCGCCAGCAGCCTTCAGTTTGGGGGGCACACTGAAGCTTTCTTT
j_gene: TRBJ1-1
v_gene: TRBV4-1
d_gene: NA
abundance: few

CDR3aa: CASSTTGAYLSYGYTF
CDR3nt: TGTGCCAGCAGTACGACAGGGGCCTATCTCTCCTATGGCTACACCTTC
j_gene: TRBJ1-2
v_gene: TRBV27
d_gene: TRBD1
abundance: NA

CDR3aa: CASSYSQHANQPQHF
CDR3nt: TGTGCCAGCAGTTACTCCCAACACGCGAATCAGCCCCAGCATTTT
j_gene: TRBJ1-5
v_gene: TRBV6-5
d_gene: NA
abundance: many

CDR3aa: CASSFGTSGRETQYF
CDR3nt: TGTGCCAGCAGCTTTGGGACTAGCGGGAGAGAGACCCAGTACTTC
j_gene: TRBJ2-5
v_gene: TRBV11-2
d_gene: TRBD2
abundance: few

CDR3aa: CASSLADGRYYEQYF
CDR3nt: TGTGCCAGCAGTCTTGCGGACGGACGATACTACGAGCAGTACTTC
j_gene: TRBJ2-7
v_gene: TRBV27
d_gene: NA
abundance: few

CDR3aa: CAWSVALNTEAFF
CDR3nt: TGTGCCTGGAGTGTAGCCCTGAACACTGAAGCTTTCTTT
j_gene: TRBJ1-1
v_gene: TRBV30
d_gene: NA
abundance: many

CDR3aa: CASSSGRLGTDTQYF
CDR3nt: TGTGCCAGCAGCTCCGGGAGGCTGGGGACAGATACGCAGTATTTT
j_gene: TRBJ2-3
v_gene: TRBV5-5
d_gene: TRBD2
abundance: many

CDR3aa: CAWSYDYGTDKYF
CDR3nt: TGTGCCTGGAGTTACGATTATGGGACCGACAAGTACTTC
j_gene: TRBJ2-7
v_gene: TRBV30
d_gene: NA
abundance: many

CDR3aa: CAITYGSDNVLTF
CDR3nt: TGTGCCATCACCTACGGTAGTGACAACGTCCTGACTTTC
j_gene: TRBJ2-6
v_gene: TRBV12-3/TRBV12-4
d_gene: NA
abundance: many

CDR3aa: CASSFSGGGHGQETQYF
CDR3nt: TGTGCCAGCAGTTTTTCGGGGGGGGGTCATGGGCAAGAGACCCAGTACTTC
j_gene: TRBJ2-5
v_gene: TRBV28
d_gene: TRBD2
abundance: few

CDR3aa: CASSQRQGPYEQYF
CDR3nt: TGCGCCAGCAGCCAACGTCAGGGCCCCTACGAGCAGTACTTC
j_gene: TRBJ2-7
v_gene: TRBV4-1
d_gene: NA
abundance: many

CDR3aa: CASSSGGGEQFF
CDR3nt: TGTGCCAGCAGCTCCGGGGGCGGTGAGCAGTTCTTC
j_gene: TRBJ2-1
v_gene: TRBV7-9
d_gene: NA
abundance: few

CDR3aa: CASSQETGNPYEQYF
CDR3nt: TGCGCCAGCAGCCAAGAAACAGGGAATCCCTACGAGCAGTACTTC
j_gene: TRBJ2-7
v_gene: TRBV4-3
d_gene: NA
abundance: many

CDR3aa: CASTGYVNTEAFF
CDR3nt: TGTGCCAGCACCGGGTACGTGAACACTGAAGCTTTCTTT
j_gene: TRBJ1-1
v_gene: TRBV2
d_gene: NA
abundance: few

CDR3aa: CASSRDRNSNQPQHF
CDR3nt: TGCGCCAGCAGTCGGGACAGAAATAGCAATCAGCCCCAGCATTTT
j_gene: TRBJ1-5
v_gene: TRBV10-2
d_gene: TRBD1
abundance: many

CDR3aa: CASSYGGTYEAFF
CDR3nt: TGTGCCAGCAGTTACGGGGGGACCTATGAAGCTTTCTTT
j_gene: TRBJ1-1
v_gene: TRBV6-2/TRBV6-3
d_gene: NA
abundance: many

CDR3aa: CASSLSAQAYSYEQYF
CDR3nt: TGTGCCAGCAGTTTGAGTGCCCAGGCCTACTCCTACGAGCAGTACTTC
j_gene: TRBJ2-7
v_gene: TRBV27
d_gene: NA
abundance: many

CDR3aa: CASSPYRGGTDTQYF
CDR3nt: TGTGCCAGCAGTCCATACAGGGGCGGCACAGATACGCAGTATTTT
j_gene: TRBJ2-3
v_gene: TRBV28
d_gene: TRBD1
abundance: NA

CDR3aa: CSGRQISDSSYEQYF
CDR3nt: TGCAGCGGACGCCAGATCAGCGATAGCTCCTACGAGCAGTACTTC
j_gene: TRBJ2-7
v_gene: TRBV20-1
d_gene: NA
abundance: many

CDR3aa: CASGPHGYEQYF
CDR3nt: TGTGCTAGTGGTCCTCATGGATACGAGCAGTACTTC
j_gene: TRBJ2-7
v_gene: TRBV12-5
d_gene: NA
abundance: NA

CDR3aa: CASSLDAGAETQYF
CDR3nt: TGTGCCAGCAGCTTAGATGCGGGGGCAGAGACCCAGTACTTC
j_gene: TRBJ2-5
v_gene: TRBV7-2
d_gene: NA
abundance: NA

CDR3aa: CPTGNTIYF
CDR3nt: TGCCCTACTGGAAACACCATATATTTT
j_gene: TRBJ1-3
v_gene: TRBV5-1
d_gene: NA
abundance: few

CDR3aa: CASSQENSYEQYF
CDR3nt: TGTGCCAGCAGCCAAGAAAACAGCTACGAGCAGTACTTC
j_gene: TRBJ2-7
v_gene: TRBV14
d_gene: NA
abundance: many

CDR3aa: CASSSMGDTQYF
CDR3nt: TGTGCCAGCAGCTCAATGGGGGATACGCAGTATTTT
j_gene: TRBJ2-3
v_gene: TRBV7-6
d_gene: NA
abundance: many

CDR3aa: CASNPTGDGANVLTF
CDR3nt: TGTGCCAGCAACCCCACAGGGGATGGGGCCAACGTCCTGACTTTC
j_gene: TRBJ2-6
v_gene: TRBV7-2
d_gene: TRBD1
abundance: many

CDR3aa: CASSQAGAGSNQPQHF
CDR3nt: TGCGCCAGCAGCCAAGCAGGGGCTGGGAGCAATCAGCCCCAGCATTTT
j_gene: TRBJ1-5
v_gene: TRBV4-1
d_gene: NA
abundance: few

CDR3aa: CASSQGGRSNQPQHF
CDR3nt: TGTGCCAGTAGCCAGGGGGGAAGAAGCAATCAGCCCCAGCATTTT
j_gene: TRBJ1-5
v_gene: TRBV19
d_gene: TRBD1
abundance: NA

CDR3aa: CASSSQSSYNEQFF
CDR3nt: TGTGCCAGTAGTAGTCAGAGCTCCTACAATGAGCAGTTCTTC
j_gene: TRBJ2-1
v_gene: TRBV19
d_gene: NA
abundance: few

CDR3aa: CASSLGVLRELFF
CDR3nt: TGTGCCAGCAGCTTAGGGGTCCTGCGGGAGCTGTTTTTT
j_gene: TRBJ2-2
v_gene: TRBV7-6
d_gene: NA
abundance: NA

CDR3aa: CASSSPGTTYEQYF
CDR3nt: TGCGCCAGCAGCAGCCCCGGGACAACCTACGAGCAGTACTTC
j_gene: TRBJ2-7
v_gene: TRBV5-1
d_gene: NA
abundance: many

CDR3aa: CSVPGQGVYGYTF
CDR3nt: TGCAGCGTACCGGGACAGGGGGTATATGGCTACACCTTC
j_gene: TRBJ1-2
v_gene: TRBV29-1
d_gene: TRBD1
abundance: NA

CDR3aa: CASSLDGGVYNEQFF
CDR3nt: TGTGCCAGCAGCTTAGACGGGGGGGTTTACAATGAGCAGTTCTTC
j_gene: TRBJ2-1
v_gene: TRBV7-6
d_gene: TRBD2
abundance: NA

CDR3aa: CASSVRRKGRQGAIPQPQHF
CDR3nt: TGTGCCAGCAGCGTAAGGCGGAAGGGGAGACAGGGGGCGATCCCGCAGCCCCAGCATTTT
j_gene: TRBJ1-5
v_gene: TRBV21-1
d_gene: NA
abundance: many

CDR3aa: CAWSGSSKAGDWTDTQYF
CDR3nt: TGTGCCTGGAGTGGGTCCTCGAAAGCGGGGGATTGGACAGATACGCAGTATTTT
j_gene: TRBJ2-3
v_gene: TRBV30
d_gene: TRBD2
abundance: few

CDR3aa: CASSLEGNTIYF
CDR3nt: TGTGCCAGCAGCTTAGAGGGAAACACCATATATTTT
j_gene: TRBJ1-3
v_gene: TRBV7-2
d_gene: NA
abundance: few

CDR3aa: CASSSGGVRQPQHF
CDR3nt: TGTGCCAGCAGTTCAGGAGGGGTAAGACAGCCCCAGCATTTT
j_gene: TRBJ1-5
v_gene: TRBV12-3/TRBV12-4
d_gene: NA
abundance: many

CDR3aa: CASSVDETGGFEQYF
CDR3nt: TGTGCCAGCAGCGTAGACGAGACAGGGGGTTTCGAGCAGTACTTC
j_gene: TRBJ2-7
v_gene: TRBV9
d_gene: TRBD1
abundance: NA

CDR3aa: CAGSYSYTGELFF
CDR3nt: TGTGCCGGCAGTTACTCTTACACCGGGGAGCTGTTTTTT
j_gene: TRBJ2-2
v_gene: TRBV6-5
d_gene: NA
abundance: NA

CDR3aa: CASSQSSSDTQYF
CDR3nt: TGCGCCAGCAGCCAATCTAGCTCAGATACGCAGTATTTT
j_gene: TRBJ2-3
v_gene: TRBV4-3
d_gene: NA
abundance: many

CDR3aa: CASSTSEDTDTQYF
CDR3nt: TGTGCCAGCAGCACTAGTGAGGACACAGACACGCAGTATTTT
j_gene: TRBJ2-3
v_gene: TRBV28
d_gene: NA
abundance: many

CDR3aa: CASSLIGLFSGANVLTF
CDR3nt: TGTGCCAGCAGTTTAATAGGCCTCTTCTCTGGGGCCAACGTCCTGACTTTC
j_gene: TRBJ2-6
v_gene: TRBV27
d_gene: NA
abundance: few

CDR3aa: CASSPIVGGTEAFF
CDR3nt: TGTGCCAGCAGCCCCATCGTGGGGGGCACTGAAGCTTTCTTT
j_gene: TRBJ1-1
v_gene: TRBV7-9
d_gene: NA
abundance: NA

CDR3aa: CASSQGTAIGTEAFF
CDR3nt: TGCGCCAGCAGCCAAGGGACCGCGATTGGGACTGAAGCTTTCTTT
j_gene: TRBJ1-1
v_gene: TRBV4-1
d_gene: NA
abundance: many

CDR3aa: CASSQVEDSRNEQFF
CDR3nt: TGTGCCAGCAGCCAAGTCGAAGACTCCCGCAATGAGCAGTTCTTC
j_gene: TRBJ2-1
v_gene: TRBV3-1
d_gene: NA
abundance: many

CDR3aa: CAWSATGGGPQHF
CDR3nt: TGTGCCTGGAGTGCGACAGGGGGAGGGCCCCAGCATTTT
j_gene: TRBJ1-5
v_gene: TRBV30
d_gene: TRBD1
abundance: few

CDR3aa: CASSHPLAGTPTDTQYF
CDR3nt: TGCGCCAGCAGCCATCCTCTAGCGGGGACTCCCACAGATACGCAGTATTTT
j_gene: TRBJ2-3
v_gene: TRBV4-1
d_gene: TRBD2
abundance: NA

CDR3aa: CSAEVLAGVPDTQYF
CDR3nt: TGCAGTGCTGAGGTCCTAGCGGGGGTCCCAGATACGCAGTATTTT
j_gene: TRBJ2-3
v_gene: TRBV20-1
d_gene: TRBD2
abundance: many

CDR3aa: CASSILLAGVWEQYF
CDR3nt: TGTGCCAGCAGTATCCTCCTAGCGGGAGTCTGGGAGCAGTACTTC
j_gene: TRBJ2-7
v_gene: TRBV27
d_gene: TRBD2
abundance: NA

CDR3aa: CASSQRDRAYTEAFF
CDR3nt: TGTGCCAGCAGCCAAAGGGACAGGGCGTACACTGAAGCTTTCTTT
j_gene: TRBJ1-1
v_gene: TRBV28
d_gene: TRBD1
abundance: many

CDR3aa: CASRSGLRVYNEQFF
CDR3nt: TGTGCCAGCAGATCAGGGTTAAGAGTCTACAATGAGCAGTTCTTC
j_gene: TRBJ2-1
v_gene: TRBV27
d_gene: NA
abundance: few

CDR3aa: CASSLDDGVLKNEQFF
CDR3nt: TGTGCCAGCAGCTTAGATGACGGGGTGTTGAAGAATGAGCAGTTCTTC
j_gene: TRBJ2-1
v_gene: TRBV7-9
d_gene: NA
abundance: many

CDR3aa: CASSYVRDTEAFF
CDR3nt: TGTGCCAGCAGTTACGTGAGGGACACTGAAGCTTTCTTT
j_gene: TRBJ1-1
v_gene: TRBV6-2/TRBV6-3
d_gene: NA
abundance: many

CDR3aa: CASNPGTSGRTDTQYF
CDR3nt: TGTGCCAGCAACCCCGGGACTAGCGGGAGGACAGATACGCAGTATTTT
j_gene: TRBJ2-3
v_gene: TRBV12-3/TRBV12-4
d_gene: TRBD2
abundance: few

CDR3aa: CASSYPFEENTGELFF
CDR3nt: TGTGCCAGCAGTTACCCCTTTGAGGAGAACACCGGGGAGCTGTTTTTT
j_gene: TRBJ2-2
v_gene: TRBV6-2/TRBV6-3
d_gene: NA
abundance: many

CDR3aa: CNAKRDHSYEQYF
CDR3nt: TGCAATGCGAAAAGGGACCACTCCTACGAGCAGTACTTC
j_gene: TRBJ2-7
v_gene: TRBV20-1
d_gene: NA
abundance: few